This is a list of T cell receptor beta chains from one sample in a study of blood T cell repertoires in COVID-19. The protocol was immunoSEQ multiplex PCR, while the TCRdb copy is restricted to in-frame clones and leaves out a portion. In the table there are 150,000 to 200,000 clones, over 70% of which are singletons. The sample consisted of PBMCs or T cells enriched from blood (not recorded which). All receptors come from a man between 45 and 60 years old who had recovered from COVID-19. CDR3s include the opening cysteine and the closing phenylalanine or tryptophan. D genes are given only for firm matches. Rows may omit the clone size; those that give it use once, few, many or a size class.

TRBV7-2,TRBJ1-3,few,TRBD1,TGTGCATCCCGGGACAGGGCTGGAAACACCATATATTTT,CASRDRAGNTIYF
TRBV5-1,TRBJ1-1,.,TRBD1,TGCGCCAGCAGCTATAACAGGGGGAACACTGAAGCTTTCTTT,CASSYNRGNTEAFF
TRBV28,TRBJ2-5,.,.,TGTGCCAGCAGTCCACGACAGATCGGTACTGGAGAGACCCAGTACTTC,CASSPRQIGTGETQYF
TRBV19,TRBJ1-4,.,.,TGTGCCAGTACCAAACAGGGAAGCGCAACTAATGAAAAACTGTTTTTT,CASTKQGSATNEKLFF
TRBV2,TRBJ2-7,.,.,TGTGCCAGCATGGGCGCAGGATACGAGCAGTACTTC,CASMGAGYEQYF
TRBV9,TRBJ1-1,.,TRBD1,TGTGCCAGCAGCCCCTCCGGGACAGGGTACACTGAAGCTTTCTTT,CASSPSGTGYTEAFF
TRBV7-3,TRBJ2-1,.,.,TGTGCCAGCAGCCTACGACACTTTTTTTACAATGAGCAGTTCTTC,CASSLRHFFYNEQFF
TRBV10-3,TRBJ1-2,.,.,TGTGCCATCAGTGATGACAAGTCGCGAGACTATGGCTACACCTTC,CAISDDKSRDYGYTF
TRBV7-3,TRBJ2-6,.,.,TGTGCCAGCAGCCCCCAGGGAGGCGCCGGGGCCAACGTCCTGACTTTC,CASSPQGGAGANVLTF
TRBV6-4,TRBJ1-1,.,.,TGTGCCAGCAGTGACTCCGAGAAAGATGAAGCTTTCTTT,CASSDSEKDEAFF
TRBV18,TRBJ2-7,.,.,TGTGCCAGCTCACATACAGATTACGAGCAGTACTTC,CASSHTDYEQYF
TRBV5-8,TRBJ1-5,.,.,TGTGCCAGCAGCTTTCGGGGAGAAAATAGCAATCAGCCCCAGCATTTT,CASSFRGENSNQPQHF